A single sample gave rise to the 32 T cell receptor beta chains below, sequenced in a study of identical twins. TCRdb itself ran the 5' RACE reads through MiXCR, one entry per CDR3 protein. The sample has 500,000 to 650,000 distinct CDR3 sequences, around 24% seen once; the top ten hold 0.4% to 0.6%. These same data were also listed under a study on yellow fever vaccine responses in identical twins.

Source material: CD4+ T cells sorted from blood. The receptor set was obtained from a woman aged 18-29 years in good health.

The rearrangement links TRBV7-3 to TRBJ2-3; D is unresolved. The CDR3 contains 12 residues. V was cut by 5 bases and J by 4 bases, with 7 bases left in between. Germline CDR1 reads SGHTA; CDR2 reads FQGTGA. The CDR3 nucleotides are TGTGCCAGCAGCGACATGGCAGATACGCAGTATTTT. It encodes CASSDMADTQYF.

This clonotype was observed a handful of times. This rearrangement joins TRBV28 to TRBJ1-1, with unresolved D. From germline, CDR1 is MDHEN and CDR2 SYDVKM. Trimming removed 2 bases at V and 7 bases at J, with 8 bases between. The CDR3 spans 12 residues. The CDR3 region is CASSLRMNEAFF. CDR3 sequence (DNA): TGTGCCAGCAGTTTAAGGATGAATGAAGCTTTCTTT.

This clonotype was picked up a small number of times. The genes are TRBV7-2 and TRBJ2-5; D unclear. This CDR3 spans 13 amino acids. The V end was cut by 5 bases, the J end by 0 bases, with 7 bases between. From germline, CDR1 is SGHTA and CDR2 FQGNSA. CDR3 DNA sequence: TGTGCCAGCAGCCGGATGTACCAAGAGACCCAGTACTTC. This sequence encodes CASSRMYQETQYF.

This clonotype has a handful of counts. The chain uses TRBV6-5 and TRBJ2-4, with D tentatively TRBD2 (6 bases). This CDR3 is built from 15 residues. Germline loops: CDR1 MNHEY, CDR2 SVGAGI. V lost 2 bases and J lost 0, with 8 bases in between. The CDR3 DNA reads TGTGCCAGCAGTTACCCGGGGGAAGCCAAAAACATTCAGTACTTC. It translates to CASSYPGEAKNIQYF.

In its sample, this clonotype was seen a few times. The rearrangement joins TRBV6-1 to TRBJ1-5; D is undetermined. Trimming cost V 7 bases and J 7 bases, with 17 bases left between them. This CDR3 is built from 14 residues. Germline-derived CDR1 and CDR2 are MNHNS and SASEGT. The CDR3 is CASTKHSGGQPQHF. The CDR3 nucleotides are TGTGCCAGCACTAAACACAGCGGCGGGCAGCCCCAGCATTTT.

This clonotype was seen only a few times. This rearrangement joins TRBV12-3 or TRBV12-4 to TRBJ2-7, with TRBD2 matching over 8 bases. With V trimmed by 0 bases and J by 4 bases, 8 bases remained unmatched. This CDR3 spans 16 amino acids. In DNA, the CDR3 is TGTGCCAGCAGTTTAGCGCTAGCGGGCCACGGGTACGAGCAGTACTTC. Translating gives CASSLALAGHGYEQYF.

Here the CDR3 reads CASSASTGTYEQYF. The CDR3 DNA reads as TGTGCCAGCAGTGCCTCGACAGGGACCTACGAGCAGTACTTC. V and J are TRBV6-5 and TRBJ2-7, with TRBD1 matching over 7 bases. The V gene end was trimmed by 5 bases and the J gene end by 2 bases; junction bases not matched to a gene: 6. The CDR3 runs to 14 residues. In germline, CDR1 is MNHEY, CDR2 SVGAGI.

This clonotype was found many times. This rearrangement joins TRBV27 to TRBJ1-2; 8 bases fit TRBD1. CDR1 and CDR2 (germline): MNHEY, SMNVEV (reference sequence). The CDR3 length is 12 residues. Trimming cost V 5 bases and J 8 bases; bases outside gene matches: 4. This CDR3 reads CASSQGAEGYTF. The CDR3 DNA sequence: TGTGCCAGCAGTCAGGGGGCTGAAGGCTACACCTTC.

This clonotype was seen a handful of times. The gene calls are TRBV29-1 and TRBJ2-3, with TRBD2 matching 8 bases. Germline V CDR1 and CDR2: SQVTM, ANQGSEA. Germline trimming cut 4 bases from V and 2 bases from J; bases unmatched to any gene: 8. The CDR3 has 15 residues. CDR3 region: CSVGTMTSATDTQYF. The CDR3, as DNA: TGCAGCGTTGGTACAATGACTAGCGCCACAGATACGCAGTATTTT.

This chain links TRBV5-1 with TRBJ1-6; D may be TRBD1 (5 bases). CDR3 length: 16 residues. V dropped 3 bases and J dropped 0 bases, with 10 bases sitting between them. Germline V lookup: CDR1 SGHRS, CDR2 YFSETQ. CDR3 sequence reads: CASSSGPSSYNSPLHF. CDR3 DNA sequence: TGCGCCAGCAGCTCGGGACCGAGCTCCTATAATTCACCCCTCCACTTT.

This chain joins TRBV24-1 and TRBJ2-7; perhaps TRBD1 as D (6 bases). V gave up 5 bases and J gave up 2 bases, with 9 bases separating them. This CDR3 region has 13 residues. CDR1 is KGHDR, CDR2 SFDVKD, per germline. CDR3 amino acids: CATSVTGTYEQYF. CDR3 DNA: TGTGCCACCAGTGTCACAGGGACCTACGAGCAGTACTTC.

The chain combines TRBV5-6 with TRBJ2-1; 9 bases map to TRBD2. The CDR3 covers 14 residues. Germline CDR1 reads SGHDT; CDR2 reads YYEEEE. Germline trimming cut 2 bases from V and 8 bases from J; bases unmatched to any gene: 5. The CDR3 spells CASSFWAGGYEQFF. Written as DNA, the CDR3 is TGTGCCAGCAGCTTCTGGGCGGGAGGGTATGAGCAGTTCTTC. The full variable domain, with the rest looked up from reference TRBV5-6 and TRBJ2-1, is DAGVTQSPTHLIKTRGQQVTLRCSPKSGHDTVSWYQQALGQGPQFIFQYYEEEERQRGNFPDRFSGHQFPNYSSELNVNALLLGDSALYLCASSFWAGGYEQFFGPGTRLTVL.

The V and J genes are TRBV10-3 and TRBJ2-1, with D possibly TRBD2 on 6 matching bases. Germline V lookup: CDR1 ENHRY, CDR2 SYGVKD. Trimming pared 0 bases from V and 5 bases from J, leaving 17 bases between. The CDR3 loop spans 17 amino acids. CDR3 coding DNA: TGTGCCATCAGTGAGTCTATTGTGACTAGAAGAAACAATGAGCAGTTCTTC. Its protein is CAISESIVTRRNNEQFF.

This clonotype was observed a few times. The chain combines TRBV3-1 with TRBJ1-5; D unresolved. Germline loops: CDR1 LGHDT, CDR2 YNNKEL (reference sequence). The CDR3 is made up of 12 amino acids. Trimming pared 4 bases from V and 7 bases from J, leaving 8 bases between. The CDR3 sequence is CASSPLGQPQHF. The CDR3 coding sequence is TGTGCCAGCAGCCCCCTGGGCCAGCCCCAGCATTTT.

V gene TRBV4-1 combines with J gene TRBJ2-7; D possibly uses TRBD1 or TRBD2 (5 bases each). Germline V lookup: CDR1 MGHRA, CDR2 YSYEKL. Between the trimmed V and J ends, which lost 1 base and 0 bases, there was a span of 25 bases. The CDR3 loop spans 20 amino acids. This chain's CDR3 is CASSQGAAGNPSGSSYEQYF. Written as DNA, the CDR3 is TGCGCCAGCAGCCAAGGGGCGGCAGGGAACCCCTCAGGGAGCTCCTACGAGCAGTACTTC.

The rearrangement links TRBV6-6 to TRBJ1-1; TRBD1 might be the D (5 bases). This CDR3 is built from 11 residues. Germline CDR1 and CDR2: MNHNY and SVGAGI (reference sequence). Trimming pared 2 bases from V and 10 bases from J, leaving 8 bases between. The CDR3 DNA follows: TGTGCCAGCAGTTACGGGCAGGGAGCTTTCTTT. This codes for CASSYGQGAFF.

The chain uses TRBV6-6 and TRBJ1-6; no firm D call. Germline V CDR1 and CDR2: MNHNY, SVGAGI (reference sequence). V lost 5 bases and J 8 bases, leaving 10 bases between the germline ends. CDR3 length equals 13 residues. The CDR3 region is CASSPGRDSPLHF. CDR3 sequence (DNA): TGTGCCAGCAGTCCAGGACGGGATTCACCCCTCCACTTT.

The chain uses TRBV5-8 and TRBJ2-1; 8 bases are a match to TRBD1. CDR3 length: 14 amino acids. The V gene's germline CDR1 is SGHTS and CDR2 YDEGEE. After removal of 6 bases from V and 7 bases from J, the junction contained 9 bases not matched to a gene. The CDR3 DNA is TGTGCCAGCACGAGGCCAGGGGGCCGAAATGAGCAGTTCTTC. Its protein is CASTRPGGRNEQFF.

The gene calls are TRBV24-1 and TRBJ2-3; 14 nucleotides align to TRBD2. V was clipped by 4 bases and J by 6 bases; unmatched bases: 8. Germline CDR1 KGHDR, CDR2 SFDVKD. CDR3 length equals 17 residues. CDR3 in amino acids: CATSEPTSGRATDTQYF. The CDR3 region has the DNA TGTGCCACCAGTGAACCGACTAGCGGGAGGGCCACGGATACGCAGTATTTT.

The chain has TRBV2 and TRBJ2-2, with a weak D call TRBD1 (6 bases). The CDR3 has 14 amino acids. Trimming pared 6 bases from V and 8 bases from J, leaving 16 bases between. The germline V gene encodes CDR1 SNHLY and CDR2 FYNNEI. CDR3: CASSGTRSVGELFF. CDR3 coding DNA: TGTGCCAGCAGCGGGACACGATCGGTGGGGGAGCTGTTTTTT. Using reference TRBV2 and TRBJ2-2 for the parts outside the CDR3, the full variable domain is EPEVTQTPSHQVTQMGQEVILRCVPISNHLYFYWYRQILGQKVEFLVSFYNNEISEKSEIFDDQFSVERPDGSNFTLKIRSTKLEDSAMYFCASSGTRSVGELFFGEGSRLTVL.

The V call is TRBV10-3, the J call TRBJ2-6, with D unresolved. The CDR3 extends over 14 amino acids. V was shortened by 7 bases and J by 0 bases, with 7 bases between the two germline ends. Looked up from germline, CDR1 is ENHRY and CDR2 is SYGVKD. CDR3 DNA sequence: TGTGCCATCACTGCGGACTCTGGGGCCAACGTCCTGACTTTC. Translated: CAITADSGANVLTF.

The rearrangement uses TRBV6-2 or TRBV6-3 and TRBJ1-3; no clear D gene. Trimming shortened V by 5 bases and J by 5 bases, and 13 bases separated the two germline ends. Germline V gene sequence: CDR1 MNHEY, CDR2 SVGEGT. The CDR3 loop spans 14 amino acids. The chain's CDR3 is CASSPGRSRNTIYF. The DNA of the CDR3 is TGTGCCAGCAGTCCTGGACGCTCCAGAAACACCATATATTTT.

The V gene is TRBV5-1, the J gene TRBJ2-7; 10 nucleotides line up with TRBD1. Germline lookup yields CDR1 SGHRS and CDR2 YFSETQ. The V and J ends lost 4 bases and 3 bases, in that order; junction bases with no gene match: 4. This CDR3 contains 14 residues. CDR3 region: CASSDGTGDYEQYV. DNA for the CDR3: TGCGCCAGCAGCGATGGGACAGGGGACTACGAGCAGTACGTC.

This clonotype was counted only a few times. The chain has TRBV7-3 and TRBJ1-5; D is possibly TRBD1 (6 bases). The CDR3 spans 13 residues. With 5 bases removed from V and 4 bases from J, the gap between germline ends came to 9 bases. The germline V gene has CDR1 SGHTA and CDR2 FQGTGA. This CDR3 is CASSRGWNQPQHF. The CDR3 coding sequence is TGTGCCAGCAGCAGGGGGTGGAATCAGCCCCAGCATTTT.

The sample holds a few counts of this clonotype. V gene TRBV6-5 combines with J gene TRBJ2-1; possibly TRBD2 for D (6 bases). The V end lost 0 bases, the J end lost 8 bases, and 17 bases lay between the germline ends. Per the germline V gene, CDR1 is MNHEY and CDR2 is SVGAGI. The CDR3 consists of 16 residues. This chain's CDR3 is CASSYSPAGRLHEQFF. In nucleotides, the CDR3 is TGTGCCAGCAGTTACTCTCCAGCGGGCCGCCTCCATGAGCAGTTCTTC.

CDR3 sequence: CASSEMYASGETQYF. CDR3 nucleotides: TGTGCCAGCAGTGAAATGTATGCTAGCGGTGAGACCCAGTACTTC. This rearrangement joins TRBV6-1 to TRBJ2-5; 7 bases map to TRBD2. Germline V gives CDR1 MNHNS, CDR2 SASEGT. The CDR3 loop spans 15 amino acids. Trimming took 2 bases from V and 5 from J; bases not matched to a gene: 8.

The chain recombines TRBV5-1 with TRBJ2-7, with 11 bases identical to TRBD2. Trimming at V came to 3 bases and at J to 6 bases, leaving 14 bases not matched to a gene. The CDR3 has 17 amino acids. Germline assignment: CDR1 SGHRS and CDR2 YFSETQ. CDR3 in amino acids: CASSSHNLLAGASEQYF. The CDR3 bases are TGCGCCAGCAGCTCCCATAATTTACTAGCGGGAGCTTCCGAGCAGTACTTC.

This clonotype was counted between two and nine times. The chain is built from TRBV6-1 and TRBJ1-4, with D possibly being TRBD1 (5 bases). The CDR3 contains 15 residues. Trimming stripped 6 bases from V and 7 bases from J, with 18 bases between. Germline CDR1 reads MNHNS; CDR2 reads SASEGT. CDR3 nucleotides: TGTGCCAGCAGCTCCCCGGGGCGCTTGGGTGAAAAACTGTTTTTT. Amino acids: CASSSPGRLGEKLFF.

V is TRBV7-9 and J is TRBJ1-5; weak D call: TRBD1 (6 bases). Germline V gene lookup returns CDR1 SEHNR and CDR2 FQNEAQ (reference sequence). The CDR3 is made up of 12 amino acids. V dropped 6 bases and J dropped 9 bases, with 12 bases sitting between them. This CDR3 is CASSQQGWPQHF. In DNA, the CDR3 is TGTGCCAGCAGTCAACAGGGATGGCCCCAGCATTTT.

The table lists this clonotype with a few counts. The rearrangement links TRBV11-2 to TRBJ2-1; weak D call: TRBD2 (6 bases). The CDR3 loop spans 20 amino acids. Trimming pared 6 bases from V and 3 bases from J, leaving 30 bases between. Germline CDR1 SGHAT, CDR2 FQNNGV. The DNA of the CDR3 is TGTGCCAGCAGGGGACTGGGACCTAACACCGCGTCGGATGTCTACAATGAGCAGTTCTTC. Translation gives CASRGLGPNTASDVYNEQFF.

This rearrangement joins TRBV6-1 to TRBJ2-2, with 7 bases identical to TRBD1. The CDR3 length is 16 residues. Germline CDR1 and CDR2: MNHNS and SASEGT. Trimming at V came to 7 bases and at J to 0 bases, leaving 8 bases not matched to a gene. The CDR3 DNA is TGTGCCAGCACCAACTCAGGGGGAGCGAACACCGGGGAGCTGTTTTTT. Its translation: CASTNSGGANTGELFF.

This chain uses TRBV4-2 with TRBJ2-1; D is unclear. The CDR3 is 19 amino acids. Trimming took off 0 bases at V and 0 bases at J, with 18 bases between the two ends. The germline gives CDR1 LGHNA, CDR2 YNFKEQ. The CDR3 DNA follows: TGTGCCAGCAGCCAAGATTTAGTGCGTGCCCTAACCTCCTACAATGAGCAGTTCTTC. It encodes CASSQDLVRALTSYNEQFF.